Each of the 20 T cell receptor beta chains below was sequenced from the same sample in a study of T cells in narcolepsy. Here immunoSEQ multiplex PCR was the method, and the copy in TCRdb shows in-frame clones only, minus some. The table has under 35,000 clones, 75% to 85% seen once. The sequenced material came from CD45RA- memory CD4+ T cells from PBMCs. The receptors here all came from a human donor with narcolepsy.

The V and J genes are TRBV7-3 and TRBJ2-2; 13 nucleotides line up with TRBD2. The ends lost 5 bases at V and 5 bases at J; junction bases unmatched: 8. Germline assignment: CDR1 SGHTA and CDR2 FQGTGA. The CDR3 covers 17 residues. The CDR3 region has the DNA TGTGCCAGCAGCACAGGACTAGCGGGAGTAGGAACCGGGGAGCTGTTTTTT. Amino acids: CASSTGLAGVGTGELFF.

This clone came up once. The chain employs TRBV2 and TRBJ2-3; 7 bases match TRBD1. CDR1 and CDR2 from the germline V gene are SNHLY and FYNNEI. Unmatched junction bases numbered 6, after V lost 10 bases and J lost 5 bases. The CDR3 spans 12 residues. The CDR3 region has the DNA TGTGCCACCCAGGGGGTAAAAGATACGCAGTATTTT. This gives the protein CATQGVKDTQYF.

This clone was seen only a few times. The chain employs TRBV5-1 and TRBJ2-2; possible D gene TRBD2, 5 bases. The germline CDR1 and CDR2 sequences are SGHRS and YFSETQ. V dropped 1 base and J dropped 6 bases, with 13 bases sitting between them. This CDR3 has 15 residues. CDR3 DNA: TGCGCCAGCAGCTTGATGCAGGCGAGGGCCGGGGAGCTGTTTTTT. Encoded protein: CASSLMQARAGELFF.

CDR3 in DNA: TGTGCCAGCAGTCTACCGGGACAGGGGGCAGATACGCAGTATTTT. Translated: CASSLPGQGADTQYF. This chain links TRBV28 with TRBJ2-3; 11 bases agree with TRBD1. Germline CDR1 is MDHEN and CDR2 is SYDVKM. V shed 5 bases, J shed 4 bases, and the junction held 5 bases outside the gene matches. The CDR3 is 15 residues long.

The chain employs TRBV7-6 and TRBJ2-5; D might be TRBD2 (6 bases). V lost 2 bases and J lost 5, with 15 bases in between. The CDR3 sequence is 15 residues long. Germline CDR1 reads SGHVS; CDR2 reads FNYEAQ. DNA of the CDR3: TGTGCCAGCAGCTTACGGGTTAGCGGCTTGGAGACCCAGTACTTC. It encodes CASSLRVSGLETQYF. The complete variable domain, with remaining parts taken from reference TRBV7-6 and TRBJ2-5, reads GAGVSQSPRYKVTKRGQDVALRCDPISGHVSLYWYRQALGQGPEFLTYFNYEAQQDKSGLPNDRFSAERPEGSISTLTIQRTEQRDSAMYRCASSLRVSGLETQYFGPGTRLLVL.

This clone was seen a few times. V gene TRBV19 combines with J gene TRBJ2-2, with a weak D call TRBD2 (6 bases). Germline lookup yields CDR1 LNHDA and CDR2 SQIVND (reference sequence). V lost 5 bases to trimming and J lost 7 bases, with 14 bases between them. The CDR3 runs 14 residues. CDR3 nucleotide sequence: TGTGCCAGTAGTCAGACTAGGTCTGGCGGGGAGCTGTTTTTT. This translates into CASSQTRSGGELFF.

Here the CDR3 DNA reads TGTGCCTGGAGTGTACAGGGTGGGGGCGAGCAGTACTTC. It yields the protein CAWSVQGGGEQYF. This chain connects TRBV30 to TRBJ2-7, with D possibly TRBD1 on 6 matching bases. The CDR3 length is 13 residues. With 0 bases removed from V and 6 bases from J, the gap between germline ends came to 12 bases. Germline-derived CDR1 and CDR2 are GTSNPN and SVGIG (reference sequence). Combining the CDR3 with reference TRBV30 and TRBJ2-7 gives the whole variable domain SQTIHQWPATLVQPVGSPLSLECTVEGTSNPNLYWYRQAAGRGLQLLFYSVGIGQISSEVPQNLSASRPQDRQFILSSKKLLLSDSGFYLCAWSVQGGGEQYFGPGTRLTVT.

This clone has only a few counts. The chain links TRBV7-2 to TRBJ1-4; 8 bases fit TRBD1. J gave up 3 bases and V 8 bases, and 2 bases lay outside the gene matches. Germline assignment: CDR1 SGHTA and CDR2 FQGNSA. The CDR3 loop spans 13 amino acids. The CDR3 loop is CASSGQANEKLFF. CDR3 DNA sequence: TGTGCCAGCTCGGGACAGGCTAATGAAAAACTGTTTTTT. The full variable domain, completed using reference TRBV7-2 and TRBJ1-4, is GAGVSQSPSNKVTEKGKDVELRCDPISGHTALYWYRQSLGQGLEFLIYFQGNSAPDKSGLPSDRFSAERTGGSVSTLTIQRTQQEDSAVYLCASSGQANEKLFFGSGTQLSVL.

The chain links TRBV30 to TRBJ1-2, with a tentative D call TRBD1 (6 bases). The CDR3 extends over 13 amino acids. The V end was cut by 2 bases, the J end by 7 bases, with 14 bases between. Looked up from germline, CDR1 is GTSNPN and CDR2 is SVGIG (reference sequence). The CDR3 nucleotides are TGTGCCTGGAGTCGGGGGGCGATAGTTGGCTACACCTTC. Translating it yields CAWSRGAIVGYTF.

For the CDR3, the DNA is TGTGCCAGCAGTGAAAGGAGGGGGCCCGGCTATCAGCCCCAGCATTTT. Its translation is CASSERRGPGYQPQHF. The chain joins TRBV6-1 to TRBJ1-5; 7 bases fit TRBD1. Germline V gene data show CDR1 as MNHNS and CDR2 as SASEGT. The J segment lost 5 bases and the V segment lost 2 bases, leaving 9 bases of the junction unmatched. This CDR3 contains 16 residues.

This clone was found once. V and J are TRBV7-7 and TRBJ2-1, with TRBD1 matching 7 bases. The CDR3 covers 15 residues. Germline lookup yields CDR1 SSHAT and CDR2 FNYEAQ (reference sequence). V trimming: 5 bases; J trimming: 4 bases; junction bases outside the gene matches: 8. The CDR3 region has the DNA TGTGCCAGCAGCCCCGTCGGGACAGATTACAATGAGCAGTTCTTC. Translating it yields CASSPVGTDYNEQFF.

The genes are TRBV9 and TRBJ2-7; D possibly matches TRBD1 or TRBD2 (5 bases each). V lost 4 bases to trimming and J lost 9 bases, with 17 bases between them. The CDR3 runs 13 residues. In germline, CDR1 is SGDLS, CDR2 YYNGEE. The CDR3 DNA sequence: TGTGCCAGCAGCTTAGGGACGGCCGCGGCGCAGTACTTC. It encodes CASSLGTAAAQYF.

The chain joins TRBV6-6 to TRBJ1-5, with D possibly matching TRBD1 (5 bases). From germline, CDR1 is MNHNY and CDR2 SVGAGI (reference sequence). Trimming shortened V by 2 bases and J by 10 bases, and 15 bases separated the two germline ends. CDR3 length: 14 amino acids. CDR3: CASSYRDGELPQHF. Written as DNA, the CDR3 is TGTGCCAGCAGTTACAGGGACGGGGAATTACCCCAGCATTTT.

This chain connects TRBV10-3 to TRBJ1-6, with 8 bases aligning to TRBD1. Germline CDR1 reads ENHRY; CDR2 reads SYGVKD. The CDR3 sequence is 14 residues long. The ends lost 4 bases at V and 13 bases at J; junction bases unmatched: 9. The CDR3 loop is CAISADRGFSPLHF. DNA for the CDR3: TGTGCCATCAGTGCCGACAGGGGTTTTTCTCCCCTCCACTTT.

V usage is TRBV29-1 and J usage is TRBJ1-1; D perhaps matches TRBD1 (5 bases). The CDR3 is 14 amino acids. Trimming cost V 3 bases and J 4 bases, with 15 bases left between them. CDR1 is SQVTM, CDR2 ANQGSEA, per germline. CDR3 protein: CSVDSGGSGTEAFF. CDR3 DNA: TGCAGCGTTGATTCCGGGGGTTCGGGCACTGAAGCTTTCTTT.

The chain joins TRBV5-1 to TRBJ2-2, with 8 bases fitting TRBD1. Losses at the gene ends were 1 base for V and 6 bases for J; bases not matched to a gene: 17. The CDR3 length is 19 residues. Germline-derived CDR1 and CDR2 are SGHRS and YFSETQ. The CDR3 coding sequence is TGCGCCAGCAGCTTGCCCCCGACAGGGGTCCCCCTTGGGCCCGGGGAGCTGTTTTTT. Translated: CASSLPPTGVPLGPGELFF.

V gene TRBV6-1 combines with J gene TRBJ1-1; 8 positions agree with TRBD1. The CDR3 is made up of 15 amino acids. The V segment lost 5 bases and the J segment 1 base; nucleotides outside the gene matches: 6. CDR1 is MNHNS, CDR2 SASEGT, per germline. CDR3 DNA sequence: TGTGCCAGCAGTACAGGGGGACCCCCGAACACTGAAGCTTTCTTT. Translating gives CASSTGGPPNTEAFF.

The chain employs TRBV5-1 and TRBJ1-1; D unclear. CDR3 length: 14 amino acids. Germline V gene data show CDR1 as SGHRS and CDR2 as YFSETQ. The V end was cut by 0 bases, the J end by 5 bases, with 11 bases between. The CDR3 loop is CASSLDSRKTEAFF. CDR3 bases: TGCGCCAGCAGCTTGGACTCGCGGAAAACTGAAGCTTTCTTT.

This sequence joins TRBV25-1 and TRBJ1-3; D remains unclear. V was trimmed by 2 bases and J by 4 bases, leaving 9 bases between them. Germline V gene data show CDR1 as MGHDK and CDR2 as SYGVNS. CDR3 length: 14 residues. The CDR3 protein is CASSEEGYGNTIYF. For the CDR3, the DNA is TGTGCCAGCAGTGAAGAGGGATACGGAAACACCATATATTTT.

The rearrangement uses TRBV25-1 and TRBJ2-1, with D possibly being TRBD2 (9 bases). Germline V gene data show CDR1 as MGHDK and CDR2 as SYGVNS. This CDR3 has 18 amino acids. With 1 base removed from V and 6 bases from J, the gap between germline ends came to 22 bases. CDR3 in DNA: TGTGCCAGCAGTGAATCAGGGGGCGGGAGGGCTTATCGCAATGAGCAGTTCTTC. This translates into CASSESGGGRAYRNEQFF.